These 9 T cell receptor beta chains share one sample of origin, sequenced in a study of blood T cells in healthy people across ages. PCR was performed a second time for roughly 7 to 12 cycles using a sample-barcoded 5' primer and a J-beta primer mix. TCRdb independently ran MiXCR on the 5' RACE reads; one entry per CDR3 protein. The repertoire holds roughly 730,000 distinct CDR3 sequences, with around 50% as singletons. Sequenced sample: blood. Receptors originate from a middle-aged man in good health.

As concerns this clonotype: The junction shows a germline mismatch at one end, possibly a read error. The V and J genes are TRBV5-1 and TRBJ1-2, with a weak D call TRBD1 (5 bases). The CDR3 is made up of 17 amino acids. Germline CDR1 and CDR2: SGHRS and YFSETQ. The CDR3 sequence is CTSSLEPGGGGGYGYTF. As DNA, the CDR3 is TGCACCAGCAGCTTGGAGCCCGGCGGGGGAGGTGGCTATGGCTACACCTTC.

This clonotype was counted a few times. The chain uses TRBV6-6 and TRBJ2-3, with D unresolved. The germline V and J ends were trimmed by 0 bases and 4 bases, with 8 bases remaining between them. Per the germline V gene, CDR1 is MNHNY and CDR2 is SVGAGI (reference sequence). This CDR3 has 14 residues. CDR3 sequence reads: CASSYSGYADTQYF. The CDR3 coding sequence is TGTGCCAGCAGTTACTCCGGGTACGCAGATACGCAGTATTTT.

CDR3: CASSQDVGASQPQHF. The CDR3 DNA is TGCGCCAGCAGCCAAGATGTAGGGGCTAGCCAGCCCCAGCATTTT. The V and J genes are TRBV4-1 and TRBJ1-5; D might be TRBD1 (5 bases). V lost 0 bases, J lost 7 bases, and 13 bases lay in between. The CDR3 consists of 15 residues. Germline CDR1 reads MGHRA; CDR2 reads YSYEKL.

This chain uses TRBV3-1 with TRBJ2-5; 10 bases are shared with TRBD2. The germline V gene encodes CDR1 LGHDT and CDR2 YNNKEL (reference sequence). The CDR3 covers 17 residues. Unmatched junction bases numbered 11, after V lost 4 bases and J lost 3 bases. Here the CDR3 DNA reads TGTGCCAGCAGCCCTTCGGCTGGGACTAGCGTAGAAGAGACCCAGTACTTC. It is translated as CASSPSAGTSVEETQYF.

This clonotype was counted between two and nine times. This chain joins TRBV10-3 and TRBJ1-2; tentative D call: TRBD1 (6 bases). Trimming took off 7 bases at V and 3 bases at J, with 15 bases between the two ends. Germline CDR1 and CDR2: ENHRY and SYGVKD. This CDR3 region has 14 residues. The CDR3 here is CAITPDSLDYGYTF. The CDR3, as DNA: TGTGCCATCACTCCGGACAGTTTGGACTATGGCTACACCTTC.

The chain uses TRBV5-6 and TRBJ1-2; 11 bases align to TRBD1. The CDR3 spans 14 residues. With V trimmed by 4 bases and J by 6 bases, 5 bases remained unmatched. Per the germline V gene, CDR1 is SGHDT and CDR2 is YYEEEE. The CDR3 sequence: CASSGQGALNGYTF. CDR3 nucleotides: TGTGCCAGCAGCGGACAGGGGGCGTTGAATGGCTACACCTTC.

The CDR3 sequence is CASSTDREETQYF. The CDR3 region has the DNA TGTGCCAGCAGCACGGACAGGGAAGAGACCCAGTACTTC. This rearrangement joins TRBV7-9 to TRBJ2-7; 8 nucleotides match TRBD1. The DNA end is more similar to TRBJ2-5, so the J call may be wrong. The CDR3 spans 13 residues. Per the germline V gene, CDR1 is SEHNR and CDR2 is FQNEAQ (reference sequence).

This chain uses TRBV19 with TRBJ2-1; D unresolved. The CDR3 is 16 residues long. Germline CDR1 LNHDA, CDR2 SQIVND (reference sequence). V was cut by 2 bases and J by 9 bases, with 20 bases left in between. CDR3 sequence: CASSIRPDLPHGEQFF. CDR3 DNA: TGTGCCAGTAGTATACGCCCGGATCTCCCTCATGGTGAGCAGTTCTTC.

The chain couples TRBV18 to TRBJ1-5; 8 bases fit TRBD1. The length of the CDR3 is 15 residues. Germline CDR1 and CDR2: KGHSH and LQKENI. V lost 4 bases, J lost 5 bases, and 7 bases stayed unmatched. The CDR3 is CASSHDRGGDQPQHF. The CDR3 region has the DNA TGTGCCAGCTCACACGACAGGGGAGGCGATCAGCCCCAGCATTTT.